The 23 T cell receptor beta chains below all came from one sample that was sequenced in a study of human T cells and chemical hapten exposure. TCRdb used MiXCR to reprocess the RACE reads, holding one entry per CDR3 protein. The sample includes approximately 80,000 distinct CDR3 sequences, roughly 10% of them seen just once. Described time point: patch test 2, 6 weeks after DPC sensitization. Treatment defined: therapeutic diphenylcyclopropenone sensitization with weekly scalp DPC. This material consisted of whole blood, taken in connection with sensitization to the hapten diphenylcyclopropenone (DPC). The receptors were gathered from a woman aged 25 to 45 with alopecia areata. Some clones in this sample may be carry-over from other donors' samples.

This clonotype was recorded many times. The chain employs TRBV18 and TRBJ2-2; unclear D gene. V lost 7 bases and J lost 0, with 6 bases in between. In germline, CDR1 is KGHSH, CDR2 LQKENI. The CDR3 has 13 residues. For the CDR3, the DNA is TGTGCCAGCTTGACTTCGAACACCGGGGAGCTGTTTTTT. This sequence encodes CASLTSNTGELFF.

This clonotype was recorded many times. This rearrangement joins TRBV7-7 to TRBJ2-1, with 10 bases fitting TRBD2. This CDR3 comprises 15 residues. The trim removed 1 base at V and 5 bases at J, leaving 2 bases unmatched. Germline values: CDR1 SSHAT, CDR2 FNYEAQ (reference sequence). The CDR3 sequence: CASSLDSGGNNEQFF. The CDR3 DNA follows: TGTGCCAGCAGCTTAGATAGCGGGGGGAACAATGAGCAGTTCTTC.

This clonotype showed up many times. The CDR3 region has the DNA TGTGCCAGCAGCCCACGGCGGGACTCTTGGGAGACCCAGTACTTC. It translates to CASSPRRDSWETQYF. V is TRBV7-2 and J is TRBJ2-5, with D perhaps matching TRBD2 (6 bases). This CDR3 spans 15 amino acids. Germline loops: CDR1 SGHTA, CDR2 FQGNSA. Trimming pared 5 bases from V and 5 bases from J, leaving 18 bases between.

Many counts were recorded for this clonotype. The chain uses TRBV7-2 and TRBJ2-3; 8 nucleotides align to TRBD2. CDR1 SGHTA and CDR2 FQGNSA come from the germline V gene. The CDR3 spans 16 residues. V dropped 3 bases and J dropped 3; count of bases not matched to a gene: 8. Written as DNA, the CDR3 is TGTGCCAGCAGCTTCCCCGGGACTAGTACTACAGATACGCAGTATTTT. It translates to CASSFPGTSTTDTQYF.

The CDR3 DNA follows: TGTGCCAGCAGACGTGGGACAGCAGGAAACACCATATATTTT. Translated, it gives CASRRGTAGNTIYF. The chain has TRBV28 and TRBJ1-3, with 7 bases fitting TRBD1. The J segment lost 4 bases and the V segment lost 6 bases, leaving 6 bases of the junction unmatched. In germline, CDR1 is MDHEN, CDR2 SYDVKM. The CDR3 is 14 residues long.

The V and J genes are TRBV6-6 and TRBJ2-4; D is perhaps TRBD1 or TRBD2 (5 bases each). The ends were cut back, 5 bases at V and 0 bases at J, with 14 bases in the middle. Germline CDR1 and CDR2: MNHNY and SVGAGI (reference sequence). The CDR3 runs to 16 residues. CDR3 amino acids: CASSERDRIAKNIQYF. In DNA, the CDR3 is TGTGCCAGCAGTGAAAGGGACCGAATAGCCAAAAACATTCAGTACTTC.

This clonotype was observed a few times. This sequence joins TRBV7-8 and TRBJ1-3; D is ambiguous. The CDR3 totals 14 residues. V lost 1 base, J lost 1 base, and 5 bases lay in between. Germline V gene sequence: CDR1 SGHVS, CDR2 FQNEAQ. The CDR3: CASSLVSSGNTIYF. CDR3 in DNA: TGTGCCAGCAGCTTAGTCTCTTCTGGAAACACCATATATTTT.

The CDR3 loop reads CASSSPLAFYGYTF. Here the CDR3 DNA reads TGTGCCAGCAGTTCACCGTTGGCTTTCTATGGCTACACCTTC. V and J are TRBV7-2 and TRBJ1-2; no clear D. CDR1 is SGHTA and CDR2 is FQGNSA in the germline V gene. The CDR3 runs to 14 residues. The V end lost 6 bases, the J end lost 4 bases, and 15 bases lay between the germline ends. The full variable domain, with the rest looked up from reference TRBV7-2 and TRBJ1-2, is GAGVSQSPSNKVTEKGKDVELRCDPISGHTALYWYRQSLGQGLEFLIYFQGNSAPDKSGLPSDRFSAERTGGSVSTLTIQRTQQEDSAVYLCASSSPLAFYGYTFGSGTRLTVV.

This clonotype was observed a few times. The rearrangement uses TRBV2 and TRBJ2-5; TRBD2 agrees at 7 bases. The CDR3 totals 14 residues. Germline trimming cut 5 bases from V and 0 bases from J; bases unmatched to any gene: 3. Germline loops: CDR1 SNHLY, CDR2 FYNNEI. CDR3 nucleotides: TGTGCCAGCAGTCCTAGCGGCCACCAAGAGACCCAGTACTTC. This encodes CASSPSGHQETQYF.

This clonotype was detected many times. V gene TRBV7-9 combines with J gene TRBJ1-1; D not resolved. Germline CDR1 is SEHNR and CDR2 is FQNEAQ (reference sequence). The V gene lost 2 bases and the J gene lost 2 bases, with 9 bases spanning the gap. The CDR3 length is 14 residues. The chain's CDR3 is CASSLSLPNTEAFF. CDR3 nucleotides: TGTGCCAGCAGCTTATCTCTCCCTAACACTGAAGCTTTCTTT.

In its sample, this clonotype was seen a few times. V is TRBV29-1 and J is TRBJ2-7, with D maybe TRBD2 (5 bases). The V and J ends lost 6 bases and 1 base respectively, with 16 bases between them. This CDR3 is 14 amino acids long. The V gene's germline CDR1 is SQVTM and CDR2 ANQGSEA. The CDR3 DNA follows: TGCAGCGTAGCGGACTCCCTCCCTTCCTACGAGCAGTACTTC. Protein sequence: CSVADSLPSYEQYF.

This clonotype was counted many times. The chain combines TRBV11-2 with TRBJ2-4; 9 positions match TRBD1. This CDR3 has 18 amino acids. Germline values: CDR1 SGHAT, CDR2 FQNNGV. J was trimmed by 2 bases and V by 2 bases; bases with no gene match: 10. The CDR3 nucleotides are TGTGCCAGCAGCTTAACAGGGGGCTCGTTTTGGACCAAAAACATTCAGTACTTC. It specifies CASSLTGGSFWTKNIQYF. The full variable domain, in which reference TRBV11-2 and TRBJ2-4 provide the parts outside the CDR3, is EAGVAQSPRYKIIEKRQSVAFWCNPISGHATLYWYQQILGQGPKLLIQFQNNGVVDDSQLPKDRFSAERLKGVDSTLKIQPAKLEDSAVYLCASSLTGGSFWTKNIQYFGAGTRLSVL.

On this clonotype itself: Given a much more abundant clone one base away, this may be a read error. The conserved phenylalanine or tryptophan normally closing the CDR3 is absent here, so this likely arose from a read error. V usage is TRBV3-1 and J usage is TRBJ2-2; D is unresolved. Per germline, CDR1 LGHDT and CDR2 YNNKEL (reference sequence). The ends were cut back, 1 base at V and 0 bases at J, with 0 bases in the middle. The CDR3 has 13 amino acids. CDR3 sequence (DNA): TGTGCCAGCAGCCAAGCGAACACCGGGGAGCTGTTTTGT. Its protein is CASSQANTGELFC.

The J gene is TRBJ1-4, the V gene TRBV7-8, with D possibly being TRBD1 (6 bases). Trimming stripped 0 bases from V and 7 bases from J, with 21 bases between. This CDR3 is 18 amino acids long. CDR1 and CDR2 from the germline V gene are SGHVS and FQNEAQ. This CDR3 reads CASSLARQSGFRGEKLFF. In nucleotides, the CDR3 is TGTGCCAGCAGCTTAGCGAGGCAGTCAGGGTTCAGGGGTGAAAAACTGTTTTTT.

This clonotype appeared many times. The V call is TRBV6-2 or TRBV6-3, the J call TRBJ2-3, with D unclear. Trimming took off 2 bases at V and 2 bases at J, with 14 bases between the two ends. The CDR3 runs 16 residues. Germline V gives CDR1 MNHEY, CDR2 SVGEGT. In nucleotides, the CDR3 is TGTGCCAGCAGTTACGTTCCGCACAGCTACACAGATACGCAGTATTTT. Amino acids: CASSYVPHSYTDTQYF.

A note on this clonotype: A much larger clone differs by one base, so this may be a read error. The CDR3 bases are TGTGCCAGCAGCGTGAAGGGACAGGGCACCGGGGAGCTGTTTTTT. It is translated as CASSVKGQGTGELFF. The chain couples TRBV7-6 to TRBJ2-2; 9 bases align to TRBD1. This CDR3 contains 15 residues. After removal of 5 bases from V and 4 bases from J, the junction contained 5 bases not matched to a gene. CDR1 is SGHVS, CDR2 FNYEAQ, per germline. The whole variable domain, remainder taken from reference TRBV7-6 and TRBJ2-2, is GAGVSQSPRYKVTKRGQDVALRCDPISGHVSLYWYRQALGQGPEFLTYFNYEAQQDKSGLPNDRFSAERPEGSISTLTIQRTEQRDSAMYRCASSVKGQGTGELFFGEGSRLTVL.

The sample holds many counts of this clonotype. The chain employs TRBV5-4 and TRBJ2-1, with D possibly being TRBD1 (6 bases). V gave up 1 base and J gave up 9 bases, with 11 bases separating them. This CDR3 is 13 amino acids long. Germline-derived CDR1 and CDR2 are SGHNT and YYREEE (reference sequence). DNA for the CDR3: TGTGCCAGCAGCTTGAGAGACAGGTCTGAGCAGTTCTTC. Translating it yields CASSLRDRSEQFF.

This clonotype appeared a few times. V and J are TRBV28 and TRBJ1-2; D call uncertain. Germline V gene lookup returns CDR1 MDHEN and CDR2 SYDVKM. The CDR3 is 12 residues long. Trimming stripped 1 base from V and 7 bases from J, with 7 bases between. The CDR3 nucleotides read TGTGCCAGCAGTTTATTGGGATTTGGCTACACCTTC. Translation: CASSLLGFGYTF.

This clonotype was picked up many times. The chain combines TRBV4-3 with TRBJ2-2, with TRBD2 matching over 11 bases. The J segment lost 6 bases and the V segment lost 1 base, leaving 7 bases of the junction unmatched. Germline CDR1 and CDR2: LGHNA and YSLEER. The CDR3 totals 17 residues. CDR3 in DNA: TGCGCCAGCAGCCAAGGCTCTAGCGGGAGGAGGTCCGGGGAGCTGTTTTTT. Encoded protein: CASSQGSSGRRSGELFF.

The chain employs TRBV3-1 and TRBJ2-5; D gene unclear. V lost 4 bases and J lost 5, with 14 bases in between. This CDR3 is 14 amino acids long. Germline assignment: CDR1 LGHDT and CDR2 YNNKEL (reference sequence). CDR3: CASSPDPLVETQYF. In nucleotides, the CDR3 is TGTGCCAGCAGCCCCGATCCTCTTGTCGAGACCCAGTACTTC.

This clonotype occurred many times. The V gene is TRBV20-1, the J gene TRBJ2-3, with 7 bases that match TRBD1. This CDR3 region has 15 residues. Germline values: CDR1 DFQATT, CDR2 SNEGSKA (reference sequence). V shed 6 bases and J 1 base; nucleotides not matched to a gene: 10. The CDR3 is CSAKETGLGTDTQYF. CDR3 DNA: TGCAGTGCCAAAGAGACAGGGTTGGGCACAGATACGCAGTATTTT.

V and J are TRBV20-1 and TRBJ1-6; TRBD1 is a possible D gene (5 bases). Germline assignment: CDR1 DFQATT and CDR2 SNEGSKA (reference sequence). This CDR3 region has 13 residues. Trimming removed 1 base from V and 7 bases from J, with 8 bases in between. The CDR3 here is CSARGAGNSPLHF. Here the CDR3 DNA reads TGCAGTGCTAGAGGAGCAGGGAATTCACCCCTCCACTTT.

This clonotype was seen repeatedly, ten times or more. The V and J genes are TRBV6-6 and TRBJ2-7; D is perhaps TRBD1 or TRBD2 (5 bases each). The CDR3 has 14 amino acids. Per the germline V gene, CDR1 is MNHNY and CDR2 is SVGAGI (reference sequence). Trimming took 6 bases from V and 0 from J, leaving 12 bases between them. The CDR3 DNA follows: TGTGCCAGCAGCCGGTCAGGGAGCTCCTACGAGCAGTACTTC. Protein product: CASSRSGSSYEQYF.